One and the same sample provided the 28 T cell receptor beta chains below, sequenced in a study of CD8 T cells in ankylosing spondylitis. General observations from the study: Characteristic, it appeared, of ankylosing spondylitis blood was a TCR beta motif of 7 or 8 highly homologous variants.

The antigens of these receptors remain unknown. TCRdb recomputed calls from the 5' RACE reads with MiXCR, one row per CDR3 protein. This repertoire shows 300,000 to 400,000 distinct CDR3 sequences, about a fifth found once; its top ten account for about 17%. The sample comprised blood, either unsorted or a sorted T cell fraction (not recorded which). These receptors originate from a male donor with ankylosing spondylitis.

The chain couples TRBV7-2 to TRBJ2-1; 7 bases agree with TRBD2. The CDR3 is 14 amino acids. Unmatched junction bases numbered 6, after V lost 5 bases and J lost 5 bases. CDR1 is SGHTA, CDR2 FQGNSA, per germline. For the CDR3, the DNA is TGTGCCAGCAGCCCTGGGAGGGTAGACAATGAGCAGTTCTTC. As protein: CASSPGRVDNEQFF.

This clonotype was counted between two and nine times. The V and J genes are TRBV12-5 and TRBJ2-2; D could derive from TRBD1 or TRBD2 (5 bases each). The ends were cut back, 2 bases at V and 4 bases at J, with 14 bases in the middle. The CDR3 sequence is 16 residues long. Per the germline V gene, CDR1 is LGHNT and CDR2 is FRNRAP. CDR3 sequence: CASGLWTGPGTGELFF. CDR3 DNA: TGTGCTAGTGGTTTGTGGACGGGGCCCGGCACCGGGGAGCTGTTTTTT.

In this sample, this clonotype turned up a few times. This chain joins TRBV18 and TRBJ2-5; no reliable D call. This CDR3 has 15 amino acids. The germline V gene encodes CDR1 KGHSH and CDR2 LQKENI. V dropped 3 bases and J dropped 9 bases, with 20 bases sitting between them. DNA of the CDR3: TGTGCCAGCTCACCGGATATAATGCGACCCCGGGCCCAGTACTTC. The encoded protein is CASSPDIMRPRAQYF.

The CDR3 loop reads CSARDQYRGRDGYTF. CDR3 in DNA: TGCAGTGCTAGAGATCAGTACAGGGGGCGGGATGGCTACACCTTC. The chain is built from TRBV20-1 and TRBJ1-2; 9 bases map to TRBD1. The length of the CDR3 is 15 residues. Trimming took 0 bases from V and 6 from J; bases not matched to a gene: 8. The germline V gene encodes CDR1 DFQATT and CDR2 SNEGSKA (reference sequence).

This clonotype has only a few counts. This sequence joins TRBV12-3 or TRBV12-4 and TRBJ1-5, with D hard to call. Trimming took off 3 bases at V and 0 bases at J, with 9 bases between the two ends. The CDR3 has 15 amino acids. In DNA, the CDR3 is TGTGCCAGCAGTTTTCGGGGAGATAGCAATCAGCCCCAGCATTTT. This translates into CASSFRGDSNQPQHF.

The gene calls are TRBV10-3 and TRBJ2-3; no clear D gene. The CDR3 is 13 residues long. Germline V gives CDR1 ENHRY, CDR2 SYGVKD. V lost 7 bases and J lost 2, with 10 bases in between. CDR3: CAINGIDTDTQYF. CDR3 coding DNA: TGTGCCATCAATGGGATAGACACAGATACGCAGTATTTT.

This clonotype was seen a handful of times. The chain's CDR3 is CASSLERFLTDTQYF. The CDR3 coding sequence is TGTGCCAGCAGCTTAGAGAGGTTCCTCACAGATACGCAGTATTTT. The rearrangement uses TRBV7-2 and TRBJ2-3; no firm D call. V was trimmed by 1 base and J by 2 bases, leaving 10 bases between them. The germline V gene encodes CDR1 SGHTA and CDR2 FQGNSA. The CDR3 is 15 residues long.

The CDR3, as DNA: TGCGCCAGCAGCTTCGAGGGACAATACTACGAGCAGTACTTC. Protein product: CASSFEGQYYEQYF. The chain joins TRBV5-1 to TRBJ2-7; TRBD1 is a possible D gene (6 bases). This CDR3 is built from 14 residues. Germline CDR1 SGHRS, CDR2 YFSETQ. Between the trimmed V and J ends, which lost 2 bases and 3 bases, there was a span of 12 bases.

This clonotype was recorded at least ten times. CDR3 sequence (DNA): TGTGCCAGCAGTTTGAGGGGGGACGAGCAGTACTTC. Translation gives CASSLRGDEQYF. V usage is TRBV12-3 or TRBV12-4 and J usage is TRBJ2-7, with D perhaps given as TRBD1 or TRBD2 (6 bases each). There are 12 residues in the CDR3. The ends were cut back, 3 bases at V and 5 bases at J, with 8 bases in the middle.

This clonotype has just a few counts. The chain uses TRBV28 and TRBJ2-7, with 9 bases identical to TRBD1. Looked up from germline, CDR1 is MDHEN and CDR2 is SYDVKM. The CDR3 length is 15 residues. Trimming took 5 bases from V and 3 from J; bases not matched to a gene: 8. The CDR3 coding sequence is TGTGCCAGCAGTACCCAGGACAGGGGAGGCTACGAGCAGTACTTC. Translating gives CASSTQDRGGYEQYF.

The V call is TRBV5-5, the J call TRBJ1-5; D unclear. Germline assignment: CDR1 SGHKS and CDR2 YYEKEE (reference sequence). The CDR3 runs to 13 residues. V shed 2 bases and J shed 7 bases, with 10 bases lying between them. Written as DNA, the CDR3 is TGTGCCAGCAGCTTCGGAACTGAACAGCCCCAGCATTTT. This gives the protein CASSFGTEQPQHF. The variable domain in full, completed from reference TRBV5-5 and TRBJ1-5, reads DAGVTQSPTHLIKTRGQQVTLRCSPISGHKSVSWYQQVLGQGPQFIFQYYEKEERGRGNFPDRFSARQFPNYSSELNVNALLLGDSALYLCASSFGTEQPQHFGDGTRLSIL.

V and J are TRBV5-1 and TRBJ2-2, with 14 bases lining up with TRBD2. Germline values: CDR1 SGHRS, CDR2 YFSETQ. After removal of 7 bases from V and 4 bases from J, the junction contained 9 bases not matched to a gene. CDR3 length equals 17 residues. The CDR3 protein is CASATTSGRAGTGELFF. The CDR3 nucleotides are TGCGCCAGCGCAACGACTAGCGGGAGGGCCGGCACCGGGGAGCTGTTTTTT.

The J gene is TRBJ1-6, the V gene TRBV28; 7 bases fit TRBD1. V shed 5 bases, J shed 10 bases, and the junction held 8 bases outside the gene matches. The CDR3 spans 14 residues. The V gene's germline CDR1 is MDHEN and CDR2 SYDVKM. The CDR3 sequence is CASSRQGGISPLHF. The CDR3 nucleotides are TGTGCCAGCAGTCGACAGGGTGGGATCTCACCCCTCCACTTT.

The gene calls are TRBV29-1 and TRBJ1-1; D is undetermined. Germline V lookup: CDR1 SQVTM, CDR2 ANQGSEA. Trimming took off 7 bases at V and 9 bases at J, with 12 bases between the two ends. The CDR3 runs to 10 residues. The CDR3 sequence is CSAPTYKAFF. The CDR3 DNA reads TGCAGCGCCCCGACGTATAAAGCTTTCTTT.

This clonotype was counted a single time. V gene TRBV3-1 combines with J gene TRBJ1-3, with TRBD1 as a possible D gene (5 bases). Germline V lookup: CDR1 LGHDT, CDR2 YNNKEL (reference sequence). Trimming took 7 bases from V and 4 from J, leaving 17 bases between them. The CDR3 sequence is 15 residues long. CDR3 nucleotide sequence: TGTGCCAGCACTCAGAATCAGGGTCCCGGAAACACCATATATTTT. This sequence encodes CASTQNQGPGNTIYF.

This clonotype has more than one count but fewer than ten. The rearrangement uses TRBV6-2 or TRBV6-3 and TRBJ1-1; D may be TRBD1 (5 bases). Looked up from germline, CDR1 is MNHEY and CDR2 is SVGEGT. The CDR3 is made up of 16 amino acids. Trimming left V 2 bases short and J 0 bases short, with 13 bases between. CDR3 region: CASSYTQGRMNTEAFF. CDR3 nucleotide sequence: TGTGCCAGCAGTTACACCCAGGGACGGATGAACACTGAAGCTTTCTTT.

This clonotype was counted only a few times. The chain couples TRBV12-3 or TRBV12-4 to TRBJ2-1, with no clear D. V lost 7 bases, J lost 7 bases, and 20 bases lay in between. This CDR3 contains 15 residues. In nucleotides, the CDR3 is TGTGCCAGCACCTCAACCCGCCAGATCGTTAATGAGCAGTTCTTC. It codes for CASTSTRQIVNEQFF.

This clonotype was found a few times. The chain recombines TRBV6-1 with TRBJ1-1, with D possibly being TRBD1 (5 bases). Trimming pared 6 bases from V and 5 bases from J, leaving 16 bases between. Germline V gene sequence: CDR1 MNHNS, CDR2 SASEGT. This CDR3 contains 14 residues. CDR3 region: CASRSTGGSTEAFF. Here the CDR3 DNA reads TGTGCCAGCAGGAGTACAGGAGGAAGTACTGAAGCTTTCTTT.

This clonotype appeared a few times. V usage is TRBV12-3 or TRBV12-4 and J usage is TRBJ2-7; D remains ambiguous. The CDR3 totals 14 residues. V lost 7 bases and J 5 bases, leaving 18 bases between the germline ends. In nucleotides, the CDR3 is TGTGCCAGCACTCACACAAGGCGTAGTCACGAGCAGTACTTC. It specifies CASTHTRRSHEQYF.

This rearrangement joins TRBV4-1 to TRBJ2-6, with 8 bases matching TRBD1. The J segment lost 3 bases and the V segment lost 3 bases, leaving 1 base of the junction unmatched. CDR1 and CDR2 (germline): MGHRA, YSYEKL. The CDR3 sequence is 15 residues long. The CDR3 DNA follows: TGCGCCAGCAGCCAGGACAGGGTTGGGGCCAACGTCCTGACTTTC. It is translated as CASSQDRVGANVLTF.

This clonotype was counted only a few times. CDR3 loop: CASSRTSGVNTGELFF. For the CDR3, the DNA is TGTGCCAGCAGCCGGACTAGCGGGGTGAACACCGGGGAGCTGTTTTTT. The chain uses TRBV14 and TRBJ2-2, with 12 bases matching TRBD2. The CDR3 runs to 16 residues. Germline trimming cut 4 bases from V and 1 base from J; bases unmatched to any gene: 1. Germline V gene lookup returns CDR1 SGHDN and CDR2 FVKESK.

This clonotype was seen a few times. The gene calls are TRBV20-1 and TRBJ2-7, with 9 bases matching TRBD1. Looked up from germline, CDR1 is DFQATT and CDR2 is SNEGSKA (reference sequence). The CDR3 runs 13 residues. V shed 3 bases and J 6 bases; nucleotides not matched to a gene: 6. CDR3 DNA: TGCAGTGCTAGGTTACAGGGGGCGGGCGAGCAGTACTTC. Protein product: CSARLQGAGEQYF.

CDR3 residues: CASSYSKGGPPYEQYF. CDR3 coding DNA: TGTGCCAGCAGTTACTCAAAGGGGGGTCCCCCCTACGAGCAGTACTTC. The J gene is TRBJ2-7, the V gene TRBV6-5; either TRBD1 or TRBD2 may fit D (6 bases each). Trimming cost V 0 bases and J 2 bases, with 14 bases left between them. The germline CDR1 and CDR2 sequences are MNHEY and SVGAGI. The CDR3 is 16 amino acids.

The chain uses TRBV7-9 and TRBJ1-4; the D gene is possibly TRBD1 (5 bases). The V end was cut by 0 bases, the J end by 8 bases, with 10 bases between. The length of the CDR3 is 14 residues. Germline CDR1 reads SEHNR; CDR2 reads FQNEAQ (reference sequence). CDR3 region: CASSLALGAEKLFF. CDR3 coding DNA: TGTGCCAGCAGCTTAGCTTTAGGGGCCGAAAAACTGTTTTTT.

This chain uses TRBV4-2 with TRBJ2-1; 8 bases are shared with TRBD2. The CDR3 has 18 residues. The V gene's germline CDR1 is LGHNA and CDR2 YNFKEQ. Trimming removed 0 bases from V and 0 bases from J; junction bases left unmatched: 7. The CDR3 DNA reads TGTGCCAGCAGCCAAGAGACTAGCGCCTCTAGCTCCTACAATGAGCAGTTCTTC. Its protein is CASSQETSASSSYNEQFF.

The CDR3 is CARSPTKTGELFF. CDR3 nucleotides: TGTGCCAGAAGTCCGACTAAAACCGGGGAGCTGTTTTTT. V usage is TRBV12-3 or TRBV12-4 and J usage is TRBJ2-2, with D maybe TRBD2 (5 bases). Trimming stripped 9 bases from V and 5 bases from J, with 13 bases between. This CDR3 spans 13 amino acids.

In its sample, this clonotype was seen a few times. The chain carries TRBV20-1 and TRBJ2-2; 9 bases are shared with TRBD1. Germline CDR1 reads DFQATT; CDR2 reads SNEGSKA (reference sequence). This CDR3 is built from 15 residues. Unmatched junction bases numbered 9, after V lost 5 bases and J lost 5 bases. The CDR3 bases are TGCAGTGCTCCGTCGACAGGGGGAGGGACCGGGGAGCTGTTTTTT. Translation gives CSAPSTGGGTGELFF.

Only a few counts were recorded for this clonotype. The chain couples TRBV10-1 to TRBJ2-1; TRBD2 matches 9 bases. V dropped 3 bases and J dropped 8; count of bases not matched to a gene: 11. Germline V gene data show CDR1 as WNHNN and CDR2 as SYGVQD (reference sequence). The CDR3 is 16 residues long. The CDR3 is CASSDPPSGRLHEQFF. CDR3 sequence (DNA): TGCGCCAGCAGTGACCCGCCGAGCGGGAGGCTCCATGAGCAGTTCTTC.